This T cell receptor beta chain was captured by sequencing in a study of OX40 agonist ivuxolimab in advanced cancers. Worth noting for this clone: The antigen remains undetermined.

Study-level points and caveats: Which antigen the expanded peripheral T cells recognized is unknown.

Clones were read by immunoSEQ multiplex PCR, and TCRdb kept only the in-frame ones, dropping some. The table has roughly 99,000 clones, approximately 89% seen once; the top ten hold about 1.2%. CDR3 length: 13 residues. CDR1 and CDR2 from the germline V gene are GTSNPN and SVGIG (reference sequence). The sequencing used CD4+ or CD8+ T cells sorted from blood, collected in a trial of the OX40 agonist ivuxolimab. J is TRBJ2-5 and V is TRBV30, with unresolved D. The DNA end is a closer match to TRBJ2-7, so the J assignment may be wrong. The clonotype comes from an adult with an advanced solid tumor such as melanoma, head and neck, liver or kidney cancer. The CDR3, as DNA: TGTGCCTGGAAGGATCCCGGATCCTACGAGCAGTACTTC. It specifies CAWKDPGSYEQYF.